This TCR beta chain stems from a study of beta chain features in type 1 diabetes. Overall study results and limits: People with Type 1 diabetes carried modestly yet significantly shorter TCRB CDR3s in all four CD4+ subsets.

This clone turned up a few times. Its antigen is still unknown. Expressed TCRB transcripts were sequenced because the entire RNA isolate underwent reverse transcription. Clones were read by immunoSEQ multiplex PCR, and TCRdb kept only the in-frame ones, dropping some. The table lists fewer than 20,000 clones, more than 65% of them singletons. Germline V gene sequence: CDR1 MNHNS, CDR2 SASEGT. V shed 3 bases and J shed 7 bases, with 12 bases lying between them. The CDR3 runs 13 residues. The receptor's source is a man aged 25-45 years with type 1 diabetes. Source material: Tregs from blood. The V call is TRBV6-1, the J call TRBJ2-5; a weak D match, TRBD1 (6 bases). The CDR3 sequence: CASSDRAGATQYF. DNA of the CDR3: TGTGCCAGCAGTGACCGTGCAGGGGCGACCCAGTACTTC.